The 5 T cell receptor beta chains below were found in one sample sequenced in a study of T-cell memory formation after mild COVID-19. TCRdb processed the 5' RACE reads anew with MiXCR; each CDR3 protein has one entry. This table holds some 82,000 distinct CDR3 sequences, 10% to 15% found once. Sample: PBMCs or a T cell subset sorted from them (not recorded which). Receptor source: a young man who had mild COVID-19 (a few samples of this study predate the infection). Cell type and time point are not known.

This clonotype was counted only a few times. This chain connects TRBV6-5 to TRBJ2-2, with no clear D. CDR1 is MNHEY, CDR2 SVGAGI, per germline. The CDR3 covers 16 residues. V dropped 5 bases and J dropped 5 bases, with 18 bases sitting between them. Here the CDR3 DNA reads TGTGCCAGCAGTACCGGGTTCCCGGTGGGGACCGGGGAGCTGTTTTTT. Translation gives CASSTGFPVGTGELFF.

The genes are TRBV3-1 and TRBJ2-1; 9 bases are shared with TRBD1. The germline V gene has CDR1 LGHDT and CDR2 YNNKEL (reference sequence). The CDR3 length is 15 residues. V trimming: 5 bases; J trimming: 7 bases; junction bases outside the gene matches: 9. The CDR3 region has the DNA TGTGCCAGCAGCGCGAGAGACAGGGGGTTTAATGAGCAGTTCTTC. Its protein product is CASSARDRGFNEQFF.

The chain recombines TRBV7-9 with TRBJ2-1; TRBD2 matches 11 bases. The length of the CDR3 is 15 residues. CDR1 and CDR2 from the germline V gene are SEHNR and FQNEAQ (reference sequence). Trimming removed 5 bases from V and 10 bases from J; junction bases left unmatched: 10. The CDR3, as DNA: TGTGCCAGCAGCCTTAGCGGGGGGGCACGTTGGGAGCAGTTCTTC. The encoded protein is CASSLSGGARWEQFF.

This chain connects TRBV27 to TRBJ2-7; 7 bases match TRBD2. This CDR3 region has 13 residues. CDR1 is MNHEY, CDR2 SMNVEV, per germline (reference sequence). J gave up 5 bases and V 6 bases, and 7 bases lay outside the gene matches. The DNA for the CDR3 is TGTGCCAGCAGCCGCGGACTAGTCCACGAGCAGTACGTC. The encoded protein is CASSRGLVHEQYV.

This clonotype came up many times. The chain joins TRBV12-5 to TRBJ1-1, with 9 bases matching TRBD1. J gave up 5 bases and V 6 bases, and 7 bases lay outside the gene matches. Looked up from germline, CDR1 is LGHNT and CDR2 is FRNRAP. The CDR3 is 14 residues long. The CDR3 nucleotides are TGTGCTAGTGGAGCCGGGACAGGGATAACTGAAGCTTTCTTT. This codes for CASGAGTGITEAFF. Using reference TRBV12-5 and TRBJ1-1 for the parts outside the CDR3, the full variable domain is DARVTQTPRHKVTEMGQEVTMRCQPILGHNTVFWYRQTMMQGLELLAYFRNRAPLDDSGMPKDRFSAEMPDATLATLKIQPSEPRDSAVYFCASGAGTGITEAFFGQGTRLTVV.